The entry that follows covers one T cell receptor beta chain sequence. Its specificity is not known. The data belong to a study of cytomegalovirus exposure and HLA in healthy donors. Whole-study findings and limits: It was only CMV serostatus that was available as immune exposure information. Productive status was seen about 87% or about 30% of the time for most TCR beta V segments in an earlier analysis.

Use of 60 Vbeta and 13 Jbeta primers characterized the PCR. Method: immunoSEQ multiplex PCR; TCRdb's copy keeps in-frame clones and lacks some. Among approximately 160,000 clones listed, around 80% were seen once. This CDR3 region has 15 residues. Germline V lookup: CDR1 SGHDT, CDR2 YYEEEE. Trimming stripped 3 bases from V and 0 bases from J, with 12 bases between. Source material: PBMCs. The TCR comes from a woman aged 50 to 65 in good health and CMV-seropositive. This chain links TRBV5-6 with TRBJ1-2; D not resolved. The CDR3 DNA sequence: TGTGCCAGCAGCTACCGGGGAGGTTCTAACTATGGCTACACCTTC. Its protein product is CASSYRGGSNYGYTF.